This passage covers 5 T cell receptor beta chains from one sample sequenced in a study of blood T cell repertoires in COVID-19. Libraries were prepared by immunoSEQ multiplex PCR; TCRdb keeps only in-frame clonotypes and omits some of them. The sample yields around 200,000 clones, around 82% seen once. Sequencing input: peripheral blood. The origin of the receptors is a middle-aged woman with active or convalescent COVID-19.

V usage is TRBV5-6 and J usage is TRBJ1-1; TRBD1 matches 8 bases. Germline V gene lookup returns CDR1 SGHDT and CDR2 YYEEEE. The CDR3 spans 14 residues. V shed 1 base, J shed 5 bases, and the junction held 4 bases outside the gene matches. Here the CDR3 DNA reads TGTGCCAGCAGCTTGAGACAGGGGCGGACTGAAGCTTTCTTT. Protein sequence: CASSLRQGRTEAFF.

V and J are TRBV6-5 and TRBJ2-5; D is undetermined. Germline values: CDR1 MNHEY, CDR2 SVGAGI. The length of the CDR3 is 13 residues. V was cut by 4 bases and J by 5 bases, with 11 bases left in between. The CDR3 DNA is TGTGCCAGCAGTTCTCCACCCGGGGAGACCCAGTACTTC. It encodes CASSSPPGETQYF.

V is TRBV19 and J is TRBJ2-7; 10 bases are shared with TRBD2. With 3 bases clipped from V and 2 bases from J, the junction kept 4 bases outside the gene matches. Germline CDR1 LNHDA, CDR2 SQIVND (reference sequence). CDR3 length equals 15 residues. The DNA for the CDR3 is TGTGCCAGTAGTATCGGGACTAGCGTTCCCTACGAGCAGTACTTC. It specifies CASSIGTSVPYEQYF.

The V gene is TRBV27, the J gene TRBJ1-1; 10 bases agree with TRBD1. V lost 4 bases, J lost 4 bases, and 6 bases stayed unmatched. The CDR3 loop spans 15 amino acids. CDR1 MNHEY and CDR2 SMNVEV come from the germline V gene (reference sequence). The CDR3 bases are TGTGCCAGCAGTTCAATAAGGACAGGGGGCACTGAAGCTTTCTTT. Residues: CASSSIRTGGTEAFF.

The gene calls are TRBV4-2 and TRBJ2-7; 7 nucleotides match TRBD2. The CDR3 consists of 14 residues. CDR1 LGHNA and CDR2 YNFKEQ come from the germline V gene. V dropped 3 bases and J dropped 2; count of bases not matched to a gene: 4. The CDR3 DNA sequence: TGTGCCAGCAGCCACCCGGGAGGTACCTACGAGCAGTACTTC. Translating it yields CASSHPGGTYEQYF.